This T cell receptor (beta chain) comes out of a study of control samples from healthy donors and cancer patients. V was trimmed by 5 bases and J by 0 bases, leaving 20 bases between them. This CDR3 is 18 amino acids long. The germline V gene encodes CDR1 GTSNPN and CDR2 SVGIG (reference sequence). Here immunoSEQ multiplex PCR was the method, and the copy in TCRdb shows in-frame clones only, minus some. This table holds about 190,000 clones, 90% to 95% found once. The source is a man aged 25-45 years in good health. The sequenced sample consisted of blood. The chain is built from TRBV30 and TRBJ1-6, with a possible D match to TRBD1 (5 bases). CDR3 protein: CAWSVQGIRSSYNSPLHF. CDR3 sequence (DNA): TGTGCCTGGTCGGTCCAGGGCATCCGGAGCTCCTATAATTCACCCCTCCACTTT.